Below, 15 T cell receptor beta chains from the same sample are listed, as sequenced in a study of blood T cell repertoires in COVID-19. The assay was immunoSEQ multiplex PCR, and TCRdb's table has in-frame clones only and misses some. The sample shows 200,000 to 250,000 clones, about 88% of them seen only once. The sequenced sample was peripheral blood. These TCRs come from a man in his fifties who had recovered from COVID-19.

This clone occurred a few times. J is TRBJ1-5 and V is TRBV28; maybe TRBD1 (5 bases). Germline V gene sequence: CDR1 MDHEN, CDR2 SYDVKM. The CDR3 sequence is 11 residues long. The ends were cut back, 5 bases at V and 13 bases at J, with 12 bases in the middle. DNA for the CDR3: TGTGCCAGCAGTCTCTTACGACAGCAGCATTTT. Translating it yields CASSLLRQQHF.

The chain links TRBV6-5 to TRBJ1-1; tentatively, D is TRBD1 (6 bases). Per the germline V gene, CDR1 is MNHEY and CDR2 is SVGAGI. The CDR3 length is 12 residues. Trimming stripped 7 bases from V and 5 bases from J, with 11 bases between. The CDR3 protein is CASKGGETEAFF. CDR3 sequence (DNA): TGTGCCAGCAAAGGGGGTGAGACTGAAGCTTTCTTT.

The chain joins TRBV3-1 (or the pseudogene TRBV3-2) to TRBJ1-1; D remains unclear. The CDR3 loop spans 13 amino acids. The germline V gene has CDR1 LGHDT and CDR2 YNNKEL (reference sequence). V shed 1 base and J shed 5 bases, with 8 bases lying between them. The CDR3 loop is CASSQGRTTEAFF. Written as DNA, the CDR3 is TGTGCCAGCAGCCAAGGTCGAACAACTGAAGCTTTCTTT.

This clone has a single count. The V and J genes are TRBV19 and TRBJ2-7, with unresolved D. Germline CDR1 LNHDA, CDR2 SQIVND (reference sequence). Trimming removed 3 bases at V and 2 bases at J, with 8 bases between. The CDR3 consists of 13 residues. The CDR3 protein is CASSIFYAYEQYF. The CDR3 DNA follows: TGTGCCAGTAGTATCTTCTACGCCTACGAGCAGTACTTC. Full variable domain (missing parts from reference TRBV19 and TRBJ2-7): DGGITQSPKYLFRKEGQNVTLSCEQNLNHDAMYWYRQDPGQGLRLIYYSQIVNDFQKGDIAEGYSVSREKKESFPLTVTSAQKNPTAFYLCASSIFYAYEQYFGPGTRLTVT.

The V call is TRBV9, the J call TRBJ1-1; D is perhaps TRBD1 (5 bases). The ends were cut back, 0 bases at V and 0 bases at J, with 6 bases in the middle. This CDR3 region has 14 residues. CDR1 and CDR2 from the germline V gene are SGDLS and YYNGEE. This chain's CDR3 is CASSVGRVNTEAFF. CDR3 bases: TGTGCCAGCAGCGTAGGCAGGGTGAACACTGAAGCTTTCTTT.

This chain joins TRBV20-1 and TRBJ2-3; 9 bases agree with TRBD2. V shed 4 bases, J shed 11 bases, and the junction held 4 bases outside the gene matches. CDR1 is DFQATT, CDR2 SNEGSKA, per germline (reference sequence). CDR3 length: 11 amino acids. DNA of the CDR3: TGCAGTGCTATCGGGCGGGAGGGGCAGTATTTT. Encoded protein: CSAIGREGQYF.

This chain connects TRBV30 to TRBJ2-3; a possible D gene is TRBD2 (5 bases). CDR3 length: 18 amino acids. V dropped 0 bases and J dropped 0 bases, with 19 bases sitting between them. Germline V gene data show CDR1 as GTSNPN and CDR2 as SVGIG (reference sequence). For the CDR3, the DNA is TGTGCCTGGAGTGTACAATTCCTCCAGAGGACTAGCACAGATACGCAGTATTTT. This codes for CAWSVQFLQRTSTDTQYF.

The chain carries TRBV5-5 and TRBJ1-5, with TRBD1 matching 7 bases. From germline, CDR1 is SGHKS and CDR2 YYEKEE (reference sequence). With V trimmed by 2 bases and J by 4 bases, 3 bases remained unmatched. The CDR3 contains 14 residues. The chain's CDR3 is CASSFVQGNQPQHF. In DNA form, the CDR3 reads TGTGCCAGCAGCTTTGTACAGGGGAATCAGCCCCAGCATTTT. Filled out from reference TRBV5-5 and TRBJ1-5, the complete variable domain reads DAGVTQSPTHLIKTRGQQVTLRCSPISGHKSVSWYQQVLGQGPQFIFQYYEKEERGRGNFPDRFSARQFPNYSSELNVNALLLGDSALYLCASSFVQGNQPQHFGDGTRLSIL.

V is TRBV6-4 and J is TRBJ1-2, with D unclear. V lost 0 bases to trimming and J lost 4 bases, with 12 bases between them. Germline loops: CDR1 MRHNA, CDR2 SNTAGT. The CDR3 runs to 15 residues. The CDR3 is CASSDSAGFGYGYTF. The CDR3 nucleotides are TGTGCCAGCAGTGACTCGGCGGGATTCGGCTATGGCTACACCTTC.

The chain recombines TRBV4-2 with TRBJ2-3; D unresolved. From germline, CDR1 is LGHNA and CDR2 YNFKEQ. CDR3 length equals 16 residues. V was trimmed by 0 bases and J by 0 bases, leaving 10 bases between them. This CDR3 reads CASSQEKWPSTDTQYF. CDR3 in DNA: TGTGCCAGCAGCCAAGAAAAGTGGCCAAGCACAGATACGCAGTATTTT.

The J gene is TRBJ2-1, the V gene TRBV5-1; D might be TRBD2 (6 bases). This CDR3 is 13 amino acids long. Trimming took off 2 bases at V and 4 bases at J, with 7 bases between the two ends. The germline V gene encodes CDR1 SGHRS and CDR2 YFSETQ. CDR3 in amino acids: CASSFREYNEQFF. The DNA for the CDR3 is TGCGCCAGCAGCTTTCGGGAGTACAATGAGCAGTTCTTC.

V and J are TRBV28 and TRBJ2-4, with TRBD2 as a possible D gene (6 bases). The V end lost 3 bases, the J end lost 1 base, and 19 bases lay between the germline ends. Per germline, CDR1 MDHEN and CDR2 SYDVKM. CDR3 length: 18 amino acids. CDR3 protein: CASSFGPTRGMAKNIQYF. In nucleotides, the CDR3 is TGTGCCAGCAGTTTTGGGCCAACGCGGGGCATGGCCAAAAACATTCAGTACTTC.

This sequence joins TRBV7-2 and TRBJ2-7; possible D gene TRBD2, 7 bases. The V and J ends lost 5 bases and 3 bases respectively, with 17 bases between them. The germline V gene encodes CDR1 SGHTA and CDR2 FQGNSA. The CDR3 runs 15 residues. The DNA of the CDR3 is TGTGCCAGCAGCCCAGGAGGGGGGACTAACTACGAGCAGTACTTC. It codes for CASSPGGGTNYEQYF.

The chain carries TRBV28 and TRBJ2-7; 9 bases match TRBD2. Germline V gives CDR1 MDHEN, CDR2 SYDVKM. This CDR3 spans 13 amino acids. Trimming at V came to 11 bases and at J to 3 bases, leaving 8 bases not matched to a gene. The DNA for the CDR3 is TGTGCCTTCACTAGCGGGTCTGGCTACGAGCAGTACTTC. It yields the protein CAFTSGSGYEQYF.

This chain links TRBV19 with TRBJ2-1, with D possibly TRBD1 on 6 matching bases. The germline CDR1 and CDR2 sequences are LNHDA and SQIVND (reference sequence). V dropped 3 bases and J dropped 0 bases, with 18 bases sitting between them. This CDR3 is built from 18 residues. DNA for the CDR3: TGTGCCAGTAGTATGGGCCGCAGGGGCCCCCTCTCCTACAATGAGCAGTTCTTC. It encodes CASSMGRRGPLSYNEQFF.